This TCR beta chain was sequenced for a study of blood T cell repertoires in COVID-19. Across the study: From the United States, Italy and Spain came samples of acute and convalescent COVID-19.

Per the study methods: It was from reference gene primer amplification that nucleated cell counts were estimated. The data were produced by immunoSEQ multiplex PCR, yet TCRdb's version contains in-frame clones alone and is incomplete. Clonal size and the V and J genes are those of that table, whereas D and trimming came from the DNA. Of roughly 500,000 clones detected, roughly nine tenths appear once; the ten largest clones hold approximately 8%. Each participant's cohort was designated according to participant-reported clinical history. Two negative PCRs, clearance, or symptom resolution were required of recovered Cohort 3 donors. The CDR3 is 15 residues long. Germline CDR1 reads SGHNT; CDR2 reads YENEEA. The V end lost 5 bases, the J end lost 5 bases, and 17 bases lay between the germline ends.

V and J are TRBV11-3 and TRBJ2-3, with a tentative D call TRBD2 (5 bases). The sample was PBMCs or T cells enriched from blood (not recorded which). The receptor was isolated from a woman aged 60-75 years who had recovered from COVID-19. The CDR3 reads CASSPRGSRGDTQYF. In DNA, the CDR3 is TGTGCCAGCAGCCCCAGAGGGTCTAGAGGAGATACGCAGTATTTT.